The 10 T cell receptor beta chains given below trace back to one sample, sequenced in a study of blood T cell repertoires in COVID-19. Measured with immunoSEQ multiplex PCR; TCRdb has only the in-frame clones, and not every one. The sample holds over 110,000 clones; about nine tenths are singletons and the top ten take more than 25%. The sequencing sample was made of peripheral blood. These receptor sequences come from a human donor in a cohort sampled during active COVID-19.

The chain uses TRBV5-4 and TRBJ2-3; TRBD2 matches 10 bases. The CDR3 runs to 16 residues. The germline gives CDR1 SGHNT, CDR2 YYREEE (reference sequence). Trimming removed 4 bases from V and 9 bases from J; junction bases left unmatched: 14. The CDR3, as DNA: TGTGCCAGCAGCCAAATGCTAGCGGGGGCCCTACAAACGCAGTATTTT. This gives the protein CASSQMLAGALQTQYF.

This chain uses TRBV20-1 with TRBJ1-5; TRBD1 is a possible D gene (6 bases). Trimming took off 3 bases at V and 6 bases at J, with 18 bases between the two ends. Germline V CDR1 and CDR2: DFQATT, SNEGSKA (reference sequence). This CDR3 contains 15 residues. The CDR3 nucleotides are TGCAGTGCTAGTGCCGGGTCGGGGGGCGGTCAGCCCCAGCATTTT. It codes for CSASAGSGGGQPQHF.

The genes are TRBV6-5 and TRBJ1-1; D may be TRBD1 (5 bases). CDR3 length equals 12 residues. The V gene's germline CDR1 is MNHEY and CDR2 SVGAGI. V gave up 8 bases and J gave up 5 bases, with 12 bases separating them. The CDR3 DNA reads TGTGCCAGCCGCCAGGGCAGGACTGAAGCTTTCTTT. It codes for CASRQGRTEAFF.

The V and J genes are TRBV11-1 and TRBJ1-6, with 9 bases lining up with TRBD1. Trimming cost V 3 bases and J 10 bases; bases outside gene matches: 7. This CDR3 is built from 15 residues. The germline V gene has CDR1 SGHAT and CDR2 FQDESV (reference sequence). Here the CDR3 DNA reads TGTGCCAGCAGCTTGGGACAGGGTGTAAAATCACCCCTCCACTTT. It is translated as CASSLGQGVKSPLHF.

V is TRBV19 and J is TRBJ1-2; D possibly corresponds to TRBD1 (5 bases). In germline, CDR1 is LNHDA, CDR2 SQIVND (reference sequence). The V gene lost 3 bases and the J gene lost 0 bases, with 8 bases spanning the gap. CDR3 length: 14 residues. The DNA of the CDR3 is TGTGCCAGTAGTATGCTGACAGCTAACTATGGCTACACCTTC. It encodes CASSMLTANYGYTF.

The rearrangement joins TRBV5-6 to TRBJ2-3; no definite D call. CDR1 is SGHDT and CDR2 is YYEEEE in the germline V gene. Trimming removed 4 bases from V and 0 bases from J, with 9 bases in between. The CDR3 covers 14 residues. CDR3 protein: CASSPSRSTDTQYF. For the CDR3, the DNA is TGTGCCAGCAGCCCGAGTCGAAGCACAGATACGCAGTATTTT. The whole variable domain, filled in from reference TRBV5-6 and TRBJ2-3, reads DAGVTQSPTHLIKTRGQQVTLRCSPKSGHDTVSWYQQALGQGPQFIFQYYEEEERQRGNFPDRFSGHQFPNYSSELNVNALLLGDSALYLCASSPSRSTDTQYFGPGTRLTVL.

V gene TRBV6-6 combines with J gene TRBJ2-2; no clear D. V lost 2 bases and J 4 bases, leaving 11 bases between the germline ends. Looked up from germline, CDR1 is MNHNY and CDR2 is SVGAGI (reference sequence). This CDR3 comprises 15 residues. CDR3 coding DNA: TGTGCCAGCAGTTACAGTCAACAGCTCACCGGGGAGCTGTTTTTT. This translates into CASSYSQQLTGELFF.

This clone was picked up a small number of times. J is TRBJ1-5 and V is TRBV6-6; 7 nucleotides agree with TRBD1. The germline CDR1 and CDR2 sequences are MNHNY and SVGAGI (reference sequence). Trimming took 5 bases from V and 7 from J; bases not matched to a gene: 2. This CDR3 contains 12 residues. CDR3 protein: CASSRDSQPQHF. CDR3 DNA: TGTGCCAGCAGTAGGGACAGCCAGCCCCAGCATTTT.

CDR3 in amino acids: CASSQDSSPSTDTQYF. The CDR3 bases are TGCGCCAGCAGCCAAGATTCAAGCCCTAGCACAGATACGCAGTATTTT. V is TRBV4-1 and J is TRBJ2-3; the D is unclear. The CDR3 sequence is 16 residues long. Trimming removed 0 bases at V and 0 bases at J, with 10 bases between. The germline CDR1 and CDR2 sequences are MGHRA and YSYEKL.

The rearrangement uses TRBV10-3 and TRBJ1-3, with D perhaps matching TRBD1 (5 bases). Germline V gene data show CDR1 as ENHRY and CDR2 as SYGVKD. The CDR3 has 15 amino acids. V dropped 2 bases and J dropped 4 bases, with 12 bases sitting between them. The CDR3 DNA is TGTGCCATCAGTGAGATAAGGGGCACCGGAAACACCATATATTTT. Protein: CAISEIRGTGNTIYF.